This is a list of T cell receptor beta chains from one sample in a study of cytotoxic CD8 clonotypes in ibrutinib-treated CLL. Some clones are missing from TCRdb's copy, which holds only in-frame ones; the method was immunoSEQ multiplex PCR. This table holds under 300,000 clones, 76% found once. Sequencing was performed on PBMCs, taken at disease progression, from a patient treated with ibrutinib. Every receptor here comes from a human donor with chronic lymphocytic leukemia. CDR3s include the opening cysteine and the closing phenylalanine or tryptophan. A D gene is named only where the DNA matches it firmly.

d_call j_call v_call cdr3_aa
TRBD1 TRBJ1-2 TRBV5-4 CASSSMTGVGYGYTF
TRBD1 TRBJ2-1 TRBV6-1 CASSEALGGQAYNEQFF
TRBD1 TRBJ2-5 TRBV6-1 CASSAEPGQGARETQYF
- TRBJ1-1 TRBV23-1 CASSQSGPNTEAFF
- TRBJ2-1 TRBV7-2 CASSLVGVEQFF
TRBD1 TRBJ2-7 TRBV6-5 CASSPGTGVYEQYF
TRBD2 TRBJ2-2 TRBV5-1 CASSNRGLAPGELFF
- TRBJ2-5 TRBV15 CATSRDAGRETQYF
- TRBJ2-2 TRBV29-1 CSAKTPANTGELFF
TRBD1 TRBJ2-7 TRBV5-4 CASSRSRQGPYEQYF